These 30 T cell receptor beta chains originate from one sample sequenced in a study of radiotherapy plus CTLA-4 blockade in lung cancer (dated by TCRdb to the late 2010s). The library came from the immunoSEQ multiplex PCR assay. TCRdb limited this immuneACCESS table to in-frame rearrangements with V and J called. A share of clones is missing; checked studies link under half to unresolved V genes, and the rest is unexplained. The sample yields approximately 60,000 clones; approximately 80% were counted once. The ten largest clones add up to approximately 4.5% of the sample. Source: peripheral blood, taken from a patient treated with radiotherapy plus ipilimumab. The origin of the receptors is a human donor with non-small cell lung cancer who had a complete response to radiotherapy plus ipilimumab.

The V and J genes are TRBV28 and TRBJ1-2, with 10 bases fitting TRBD1. The CDR3 is 12 residues long. Trimming cost V 8 bases and J 7 bases; bases outside gene matches: 4. Germline V gives CDR1 MDHEN, CDR2 SYDVKM. CDR3 region: CASRQGAGGYTF. The CDR3 DNA reads as TGTGCCAGCCGACAGGGGGCTGGTGGCTACACCTTC.

This chain connects TRBV18 to TRBJ2-1; D is perhaps TRBD1 or TRBD2 (5 bases each). This CDR3 region has 14 residues. Germline loops: CDR1 KGHSH, CDR2 LQKENI. The germline V and J ends were trimmed by 5 bases and 7 bases, with 15 bases remaining between them. As DNA, the CDR3 is TGTGCCAGCTCAATAACGGGACGGGTAAATGAGCAGTTCTTC. Translation: CASSITGRVNEQFF. The full variable domain, in which reference TRBV18 and TRBJ2-1 provide the parts outside the CDR3, is NAGVMQNPRHLVRRRGQEARLRCSPMKGHSHVYWYRQLPEEGLKFMVYLQKENIIDESGMPKERFSAEFPKEGPSILRIQQVVRGDSAAYFCASSITGRVNEQFFGPGTRLTVL.

CDR3 bases: TGTGCCTGGAGTGTACAGGGAGGCGAAAAACTGTTTTTT. It translates to CAWSVQGGEKLFF. The chain is built from TRBV30 and TRBJ1-4; D might be TRBD1 (6 bases). The CDR3 has 13 residues. Trimming removed 0 bases at V and 8 bases at J, with 10 bases between. In germline, CDR1 is GTSNPN, CDR2 SVGIG (reference sequence).

The chain couples TRBV12-5 to TRBJ2-3, with D uncertain. The CDR3 spans 13 residues. The V gene's germline CDR1 is LGHNT and CDR2 FRNRAP. With 1 base removed from V and 2 bases from J, the gap between germline ends came to 4 bases. The CDR3 DNA is TGTGCTAGTGGTTTGGACCTCACAGATACGCAGTATTTT. This sequence encodes CASGLDLTDTQYF.

The chain joins TRBV2 to TRBJ1-1, with unresolved D. Germline CDR1 SNHLY, CDR2 FYNNEI. The germline V and J ends were trimmed by 7 bases and 2 bases, with 11 bases remaining between them. This CDR3 comprises 13 residues. CDR3 DNA: TGTGCCAGCATGATGTCGGGAAACACTGAAGCTTTCTTT. It is translated as CASMMSGNTEAFF.

The chain employs TRBV21-1 and TRBJ1-1. TRBV21-1 is assigned pseudogene status. CDR3 length: 13 residues. The CDR3 DNA sequence: TGTGCCAGCAGCAAAGATGAGGGAACTGAAGCTTTCTTT. Its translation is CASSKDEGTEAFF.

This chain links TRBV5-4 with TRBJ1-1; weak D call: TRBD1 (6 bases). The CDR3 is 15 residues long. Germline CDR1 reads SGHNT; CDR2 reads YYREEE (reference sequence). The germline V and J ends were trimmed by 4 bases and 4 bases, with 17 bases remaining between them. The CDR3 DNA reads TGTGCCAGCAGCCGTTCGACAGGAAGCGGCACTGAAGCTTTCTTT. This gives the protein CASSRSTGSGTEAFF.

The rearrangement joins TRBV5-1 to TRBJ1-4; 8 nucleotides line up with TRBD1. The germline CDR1 and CDR2 sequences are SGHRS and YFSETQ. The CDR3 runs 16 residues. V trimming: 0 bases; J trimming: 0 bases; junction bases outside the gene matches: 1. DNA of the CDR3: TGCGCCAGCAGCTTGGGGGGACAGGCAACTAATGAAAAACTGTTTTTT. Translation gives CASSLGGQATNEKLFF.

The rearrangement links TRBV18 to TRBJ2-4; 7 nucleotides match TRBD1. This CDR3 is built from 14 residues. The V and J ends lost 3 bases and 8 bases, in that order; junction bases with no gene match: 7. CDR1 and CDR2 (germline): KGHSH, LQKENI. This chain's CDR3 is CASSPTGTVDIQYF. Written as DNA, the CDR3 is TGTGCCAGCTCACCGACCGGGACAGTTGACATTCAGTACTTC.

The chain is built from TRBV27 and TRBJ2-5; D remains ambiguous. CDR1 and CDR2 (germline): MNHEY, SMNVEV (reference sequence). This CDR3 has 11 amino acids. V was shortened by 3 bases and J by 3 bases, with 2 bases between the two germline ends. As DNA, the CDR3 is TGTGCCAGCAGTTTTAAAGAGACCCAGTACTTC. Its protein product is CASSFKETQYF.

This chain connects TRBV10-1 to TRBJ2-2, with 14 positions matching TRBD2. From germline, CDR1 is WNHNN and CDR2 SYGVQD (reference sequence). Trimming at V came to 6 bases and at J to 7 bases, leaving 16 bases not matched to a gene. CDR3 length: 19 residues. CDR3 DNA: TGCGCCAGCAGCCCGCTTCCGGGACTAGCGGGAGAGGCCGGCGGGGAGCTGTTTTTT. Translating it yields CASSPLPGLAGEAGGELFF.

CDR3 protein: CASSLGDSPGEKLFF. For the CDR3, the DNA is TGCGCCAGCAGCTTGGGAGACAGTCCCGGTGAAAAACTGTTTTTT. The chain combines TRBV5-1 with TRBJ1-4; TRBD1 might be the D (5 bases). The V gene lost 0 bases and the J gene lost 7 bases, with 13 bases spanning the gap. The V gene's germline CDR1 is SGHRS and CDR2 YFSETQ. The CDR3 length is 15 residues.

The rearrangement uses TRBV6-1 and TRBJ1-5, with TRBD1 as a possible D gene (6 bases). This CDR3 region has 15 residues. V lost 0 bases, J lost 2 bases, and 8 bases lay in between. Germline V gene sequence: CDR1 MNHNS, CDR2 SASEGT. The CDR3: CASSEAAGGNQPQHF. The CDR3 DNA is TGTGCCAGCAGTGAAGCGGCAGGGGGCAATCAGCCCCAGCATTTT.

CDR3 bases: TGTGCCAGCAGCTTAGATAATAGTCAGCCCCAGCATTTT. As protein: CASSLDNSQPQHF. The V and J genes are TRBV11-3 and TRBJ1-5; no reliable D call. The CDR3 has 13 amino acids. In germline, CDR1 is SGHNT, CDR2 YENEEA. V was trimmed by 0 bases and J by 6 bases, leaving 6 bases between them.

The chain uses TRBV9 and TRBJ1-1, with 10 bases lining up with TRBD1. V gave up 3 bases and J gave up 2 bases; unmatched junction bases: 4. The V gene's germline CDR1 is SGDLS and CDR2 YYNGEE. CDR3 length equals 15 residues. The CDR3 coding sequence is TGTGCCAGCAGCGCCGGGGACAGGGGAAACACTGAAGCTTTCTTT. Protein: CASSAGDRGNTEAFF.

The gene calls are TRBV27 and TRBJ1-3, with no clear D. The CDR3 extends over 16 amino acids. V lost 0 bases to trimming and J lost 0 bases, with 9 bases between them. Germline V lookup: CDR1 MNHEY, CDR2 SMNVEV (reference sequence). For the CDR3, the DNA is TGTGCCAGCAGTTTATCCAAGGGAAGCTCTGGAAACACCATATATTTT. Residues: CASSLSKGSSGNTIYF.

V gene TRBV5-1 combines with J gene TRBJ2-7; TRBD1 matches 11 bases. The trim removed 4 bases at V and 4 bases at J, leaving 7 bases unmatched. The CDR3 extends over 15 amino acids. From germline, CDR1 is SGHRS and CDR2 YFSETQ. The CDR3 DNA reads TGCGCCAGCAGCAAAGGGACAGGGGGATTGTACGAGCAGTACGTC. Translation gives CASSKGTGGLYEQYV.

This clone was detected a few times. The chain has TRBV11-3 and TRBJ2-1, with 7 bases that match TRBD1. Germline V gene data show CDR1 as SGHNT and CDR2 as YENEEA. The CDR3 runs 14 residues. J gave up 12 bases and V 4 bases, and 12 bases lay outside the gene matches. This chain's CDR3 is CASSSSRQGPGQFF. The CDR3 nucleotides read TGTGCCAGCAGCTCGAGCCGACAGGGCCCGGGGCAGTTCTTC.

The chain employs TRBV27 and TRBJ2-3; perhaps D is TRBD1 or TRBD2 (6 bases each). This CDR3 is built from 15 residues. Trimming removed 3 bases at V and 3 bases at J, with 13 bases between. CDR1 is MNHEY and CDR2 is SMNVEV in the germline V gene (reference sequence). The CDR3 protein is CASSFLGGPTDTQYF. For the CDR3, the DNA is TGTGCCAGCAGTTTTCTCGGGGGCCCTACAGATACGCAGTATTTT.

The chain has TRBV15 and TRBJ1-5; no clear D gene. V was cut by 3 bases and J by 1 base, with 10 bases left in between. CDR1 is LNHNV, CDR2 YYDKDF, per germline (reference sequence). The CDR3 consists of 15 residues. CDR3 protein: CATSSGFSSNQPQHF. In DNA form, the CDR3 reads TGTGCCACCAGCAGCGGCTTTTCGAGCAATCAGCCCCAGCATTTT.

As to this clone: One end of the junction fails to match germline, which may point to a read error. The chain is built from TRBV20-1 and TRBJ2-7; tentatively, D is TRBD2 (6 bases). The CDR3 contains 11 residues. Germline V gene data show CDR1 as DFQATT and CDR2 as SNEGSKA (reference sequence). The CDR3 DNA reads as TGCAGTGCTAGAGCGGGGGACGTTGGGGGATTC. It translates to CSARAGDVGGF.

The V gene is TRBV5-4, the J gene TRBJ1-5; 8 nucleotides agree with TRBD1. Germline-derived CDR1 and CDR2 are SGHNT and YYREEE (reference sequence). The trim removed 4 bases at V and 2 bases at J, leaving 2 bases unmatched. The CDR3 runs to 14 residues. CDR3 DNA: TGTGCCAGCAGCGAGGACAGGGGCAATCAGCCCCAGCATTTT. As protein: CASSEDRGNQPQHF.

The chain uses TRBV6-4 and TRBJ2-7, with a weak D call TRBD1 (6 bases). CDR1 is MRHNA, CDR2 SNTAGT, per germline. V was clipped by 3 bases and J by 3 bases, with 6 bases between them. CDR3 length equals 12 residues. The CDR3 DNA reads TGTGCCAGCAGTGAACAGGGCTACGAGCAGTACGTC. Residues: CASSEQGYEQYV.

This clone appeared once. The rearrangement uses TRBV10-3 and TRBJ2-3, with D possibly being TRBD2 (5 bases). V was pared by 0 bases and J by 4 bases, with 11 bases between. Germline V gene sequence: CDR1 ENHRY, CDR2 SYGVKD. The CDR3 is made up of 15 amino acids. The CDR3 region has the DNA TGTGCCATCAGTGAGTCGAAAACGGGGTCAGATACGCAGTATTTT. This translates into CAISESKTGSDTQYF.

The chain combines TRBV19 with TRBJ1-5; the match to TRBD1 covers 11 bases. This CDR3 is 15 amino acids long. Losses at the gene ends were 3 bases for V and 4 bases for J; bases not matched to a gene: 2. Germline V gene data show CDR1 as LNHDA and CDR2 as SQIVND (reference sequence). In DNA, the CDR3 is TGTGCCAGTAGTATTGGGACAGGGGGAAATCAGCCCCAGCATTTT. Translating it yields CASSIGTGGNQPQHF.

The rearrangement links TRBV21-1 to TRBJ1-2; the table's D call, TRBD1, has no DNA check behind it. TRBV21-1 is marked as a pseudogene. The CDR3 runs to 19 residues. CDR3 protein: CASSKELAGRDRSNYGYTF. CDR3 nucleotide sequence: TGTGCCAGCAGCAAAGAATTAGCAGGCCGAGACAGGTCTAACTATGGCTACACCTTC.

This clone showed up just once. The gene calls are TRBV6-4 and TRBJ2-7; 9 bases line up with TRBD1. Germline V gene sequence: CDR1 MRHNA, CDR2 SNTAGT. Trimming took 6 bases from V and 5 from J; bases not matched to a gene: 11. This CDR3 comprises 15 residues. CDR3 DNA sequence: TGTGCCAGCAGGGGAGGACAGGGGAAAGAGAACGAGCAGTACGTC. As protein: CASRGGQGKENEQYV.

The chain links TRBV6-5 to TRBJ1-1, with a tentative D call TRBD1 (5 bases). This CDR3 is built from 14 residues. Germline CDR1 reads MNHEY; CDR2 reads SVGAGI. V shed 6 bases and J shed 0 bases, with 11 bases lying between them. This chain's CDR3 is CASSPVGVNTEAFF. CDR3 coding DNA: TGTGCCAGCAGCCCGGTGGGGGTGAACACTGAAGCTTTCTTT.

This rearrangement joins TRBV9 to TRBJ2-1; no clear D. The CDR3 covers 15 residues. Germline V gives CDR1 SGDLS, CDR2 YYNGEE. The ends were cut back, 3 bases at V and 3 bases at J, with 13 bases in the middle. In nucleotides, the CDR3 is TGTGCCAGCAGCGCTTTAGGTGGGGACTACAATGAGCAGTTCTTC. This encodes CASSALGGDYNEQFF.

The chain is built from TRBV6-5 and TRBJ2-1; D gene ambiguous. The CDR3 is 12 amino acids. The V gene lost 10 bases and the J gene lost 7 bases, with 14 bases spanning the gap. Germline lookup yields CDR1 MNHEY and CDR2 SVGAGI. The CDR3 loop is CATRHSGNEQFF. The CDR3 coding sequence is TGTGCCACCAGACACAGTGGAAATGAGCAGTTCTTC.